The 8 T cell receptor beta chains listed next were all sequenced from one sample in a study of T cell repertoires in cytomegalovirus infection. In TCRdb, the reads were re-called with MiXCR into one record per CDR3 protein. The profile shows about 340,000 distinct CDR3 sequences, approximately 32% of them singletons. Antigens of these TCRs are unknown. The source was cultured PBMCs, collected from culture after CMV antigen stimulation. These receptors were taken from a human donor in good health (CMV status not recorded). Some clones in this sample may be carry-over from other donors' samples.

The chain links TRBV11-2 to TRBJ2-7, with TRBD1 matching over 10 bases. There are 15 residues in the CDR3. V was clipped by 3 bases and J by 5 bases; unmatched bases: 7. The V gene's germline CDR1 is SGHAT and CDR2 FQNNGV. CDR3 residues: CASSFGGGQGNEQYF. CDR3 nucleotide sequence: TGTGCCAGCAGCTTTGGGGGGGGACAGGGGAACGAGCAGTACTTC.

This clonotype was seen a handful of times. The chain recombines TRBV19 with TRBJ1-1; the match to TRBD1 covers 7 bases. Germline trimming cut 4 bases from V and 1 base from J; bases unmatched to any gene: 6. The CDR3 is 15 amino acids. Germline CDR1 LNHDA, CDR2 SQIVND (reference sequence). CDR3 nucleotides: TGTGCCAGTAGTACGAGGGGGCGTTCGAACACTGAAGCTTTCTTT. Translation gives CASSTRGRSNTEAFF. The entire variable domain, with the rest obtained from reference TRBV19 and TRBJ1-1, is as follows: DGGITQSPKYLFRKEGQNVTLSCEQNLNHDAMYWYRQDPGQGLRLIYYSQIVNDFQKGDIAEGYSVSREKKESFPLTVTSAQKNPTAFYLCASSTRGRSNTEAFFGQGTRLTVV.

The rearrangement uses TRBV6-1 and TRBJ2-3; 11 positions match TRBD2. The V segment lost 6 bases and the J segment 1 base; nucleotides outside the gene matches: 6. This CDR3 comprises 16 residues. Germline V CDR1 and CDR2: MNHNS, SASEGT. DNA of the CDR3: TGTGCCAGCAGGGTAGCGGGGGGGCCGGGCACAGATACGCAGTATTTT. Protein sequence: CASRVAGGPGTDTQYF.

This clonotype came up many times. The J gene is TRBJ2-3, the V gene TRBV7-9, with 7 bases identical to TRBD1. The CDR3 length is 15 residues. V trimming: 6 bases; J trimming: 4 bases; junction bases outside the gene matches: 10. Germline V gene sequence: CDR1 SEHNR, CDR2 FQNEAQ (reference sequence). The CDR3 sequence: CASSPLGQGADTQYF. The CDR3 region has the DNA TGTGCCAGCAGTCCACTGGGGCAGGGGGCAGATACGCAGTATTTT.

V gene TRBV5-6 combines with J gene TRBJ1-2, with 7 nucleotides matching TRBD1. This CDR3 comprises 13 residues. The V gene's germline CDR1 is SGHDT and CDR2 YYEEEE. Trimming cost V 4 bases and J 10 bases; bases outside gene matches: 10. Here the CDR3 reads CASSPSTGTDYTF. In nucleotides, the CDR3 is TGTGCCAGCAGCCCATCGACCGGGACAGACTACACCTTC. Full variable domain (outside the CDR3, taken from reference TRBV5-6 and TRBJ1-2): DAGVTQSPTHLIKTRGQQVTLRCSPKSGHDTVSWYQQALGQGPQFIFQYYEEEERQRGNFPDRFSGHQFPNYSSELNVNALLLGDSALYLCASSPSTGTDYTFGSGTRLTVV.

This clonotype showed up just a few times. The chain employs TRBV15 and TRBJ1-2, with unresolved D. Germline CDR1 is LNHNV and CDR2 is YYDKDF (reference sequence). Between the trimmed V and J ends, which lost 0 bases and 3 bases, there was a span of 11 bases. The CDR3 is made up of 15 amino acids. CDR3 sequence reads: CATSREYGPHYGYTF. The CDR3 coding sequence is TGTGCCACCAGCAGAGAGTACGGCCCTCACTATGGCTACACCTTC.

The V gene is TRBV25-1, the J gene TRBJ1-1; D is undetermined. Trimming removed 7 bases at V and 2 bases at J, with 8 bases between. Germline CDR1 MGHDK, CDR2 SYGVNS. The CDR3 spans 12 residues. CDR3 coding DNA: TGTGCCAGCACTGGGATTAACACTGAAGCTTTCTTT. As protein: CASTGINTEAFF.

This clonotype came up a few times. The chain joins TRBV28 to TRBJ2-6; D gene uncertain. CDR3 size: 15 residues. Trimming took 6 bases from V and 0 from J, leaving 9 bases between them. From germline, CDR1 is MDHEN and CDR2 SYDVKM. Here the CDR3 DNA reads TGTGCCAGCAGACCTGGTCGCTCTGGGGCCAACGTCCTGACTTTC. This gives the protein CASRPGRSGANVLTF.